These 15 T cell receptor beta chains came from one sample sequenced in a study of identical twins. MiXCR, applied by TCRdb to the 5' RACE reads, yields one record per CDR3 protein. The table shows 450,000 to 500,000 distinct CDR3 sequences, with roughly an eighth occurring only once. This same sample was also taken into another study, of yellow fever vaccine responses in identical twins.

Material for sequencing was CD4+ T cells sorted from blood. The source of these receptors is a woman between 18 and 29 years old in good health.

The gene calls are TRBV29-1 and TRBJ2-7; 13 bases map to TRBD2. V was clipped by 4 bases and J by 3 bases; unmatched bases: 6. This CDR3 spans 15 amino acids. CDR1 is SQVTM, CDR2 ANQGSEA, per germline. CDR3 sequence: CSVGGTSGTFYEQYF. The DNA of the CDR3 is TGCAGCGTTGGGGGGACTAGCGGGACCTTCTACGAGCAGTACTTC.

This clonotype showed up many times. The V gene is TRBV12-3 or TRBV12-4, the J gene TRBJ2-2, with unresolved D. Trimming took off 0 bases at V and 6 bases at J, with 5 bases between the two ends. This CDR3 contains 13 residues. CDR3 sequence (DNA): TGTGCCAGCAGTTTAGCGGCGTCCGGGGAGCTGTTTTTT. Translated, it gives CASSLAASGELFF.

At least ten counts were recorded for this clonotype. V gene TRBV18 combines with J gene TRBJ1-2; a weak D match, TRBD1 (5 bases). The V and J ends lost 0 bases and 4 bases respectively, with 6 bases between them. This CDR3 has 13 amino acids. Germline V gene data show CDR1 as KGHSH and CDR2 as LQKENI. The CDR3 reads CASSPPGVYGYTF. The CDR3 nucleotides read TGTGCCAGCTCACCACCAGGGGTCTATGGCTACACCTTC.

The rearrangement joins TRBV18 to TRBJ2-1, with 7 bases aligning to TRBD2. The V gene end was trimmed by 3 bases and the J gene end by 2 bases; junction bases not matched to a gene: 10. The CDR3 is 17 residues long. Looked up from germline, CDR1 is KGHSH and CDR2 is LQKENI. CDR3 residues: CASSPPIAGATYNEQFF. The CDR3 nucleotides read TGTGCCAGCTCACCTCCTATAGCGGGTGCCACCTACAATGAGCAGTTCTTC.

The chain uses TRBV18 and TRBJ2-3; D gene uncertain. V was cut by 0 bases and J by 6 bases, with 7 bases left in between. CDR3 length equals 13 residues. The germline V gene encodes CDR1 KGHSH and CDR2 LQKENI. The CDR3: CASSPPQVDTQYF. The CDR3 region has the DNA TGTGCCAGCTCACCACCGCAGGTGGATACGCAGTATTTT.

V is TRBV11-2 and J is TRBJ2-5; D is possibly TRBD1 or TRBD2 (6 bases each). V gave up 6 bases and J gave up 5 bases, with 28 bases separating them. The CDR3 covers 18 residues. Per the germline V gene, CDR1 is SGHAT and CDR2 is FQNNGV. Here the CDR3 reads CASRPTSARGQDRETQYF. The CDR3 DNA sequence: TGTGCCAGCAGGCCTACGTCTGCACGGGGGCAAGATCGGGAGACCCAGTACTTC.

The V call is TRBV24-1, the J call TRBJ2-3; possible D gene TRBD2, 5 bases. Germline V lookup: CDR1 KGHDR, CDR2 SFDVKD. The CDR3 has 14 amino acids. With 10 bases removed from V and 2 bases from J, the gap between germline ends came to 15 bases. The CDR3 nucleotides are TGTGCCACGGCTGCGAGGGTAGTCACAGATACGCAGTATTTT. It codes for CATAARVVTDTQYF.

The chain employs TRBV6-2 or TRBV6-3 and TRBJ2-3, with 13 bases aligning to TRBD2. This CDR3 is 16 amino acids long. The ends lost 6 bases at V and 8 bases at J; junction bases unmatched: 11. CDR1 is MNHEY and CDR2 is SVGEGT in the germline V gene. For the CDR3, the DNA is TGTGCCAGCAGCCCCTTCACTAGCGGGAGGGCCGGTACGCAGTATTTT. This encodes CASSPFTSGRAGTQYF.

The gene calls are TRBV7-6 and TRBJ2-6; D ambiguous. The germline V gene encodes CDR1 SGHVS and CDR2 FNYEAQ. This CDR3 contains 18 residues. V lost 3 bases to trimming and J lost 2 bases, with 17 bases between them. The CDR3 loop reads CASSFSGPMGPGANVLTF. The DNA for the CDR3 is TGTGCCAGCAGCTTCTCCGGACCTATGGGTCCTGGGGCCAACGTCCTGACTTTC.

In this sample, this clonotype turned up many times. The chain's CDR3 is CASNPRGGLYTGELFF. CDR3 in DNA: TGTGCCAGCAATCCCCGGGGGGGGTTATACACCGGGGAGCTGTTTTTT. The chain combines TRBV27 with TRBJ2-2; 8 nucleotides match TRBD2. V dropped 7 bases and J dropped 3; count of bases not matched to a gene: 10. This CDR3 contains 16 residues. Germline V CDR1 and CDR2: MNHEY, SMNVEV (reference sequence).

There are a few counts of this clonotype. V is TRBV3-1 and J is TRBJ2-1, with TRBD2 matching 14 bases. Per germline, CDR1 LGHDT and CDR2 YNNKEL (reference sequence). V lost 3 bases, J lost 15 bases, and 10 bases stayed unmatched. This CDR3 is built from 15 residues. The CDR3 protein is CASSHEGLAGGGRFF. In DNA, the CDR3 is TGTGCCAGCAGCCACGAAGGACTAGCGGGAGGTGGACGGTTCTTC.

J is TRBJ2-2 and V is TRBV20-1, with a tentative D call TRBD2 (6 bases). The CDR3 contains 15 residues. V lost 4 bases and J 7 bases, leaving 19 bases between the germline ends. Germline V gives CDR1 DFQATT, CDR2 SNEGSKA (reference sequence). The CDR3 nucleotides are TGCAGTGCTATCTATAGCGGACTTGGGGACGGGGAGCTGTTTTTT. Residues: CSAIYSGLGDGELFF.

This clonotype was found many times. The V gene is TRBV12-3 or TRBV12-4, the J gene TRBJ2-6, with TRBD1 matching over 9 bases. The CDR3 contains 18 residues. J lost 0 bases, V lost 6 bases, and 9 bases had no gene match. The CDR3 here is CASSRKGQGNSGANVLTF. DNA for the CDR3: TGTGCCAGCAGCCGAAAGGGACAGGGCAACTCTGGGGCCAACGTCCTGACTTTC.

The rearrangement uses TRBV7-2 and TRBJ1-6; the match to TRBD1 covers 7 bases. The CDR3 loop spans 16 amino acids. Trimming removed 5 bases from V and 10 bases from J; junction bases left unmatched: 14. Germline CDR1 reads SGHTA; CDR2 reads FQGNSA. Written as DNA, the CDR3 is TGTGCCAGCAGCACCCAGACAGGGAAAAGGGACTCACCCCTCCACTTT. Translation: CASSTQTGKRDSPLHF.

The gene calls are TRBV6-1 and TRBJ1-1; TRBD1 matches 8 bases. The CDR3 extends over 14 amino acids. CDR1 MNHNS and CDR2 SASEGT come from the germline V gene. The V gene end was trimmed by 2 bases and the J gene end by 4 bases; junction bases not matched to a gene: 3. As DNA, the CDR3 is TGTGCCAGCAGTGAACAGGGGGCTCTCACTGAAGCTTTCTTT. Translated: CASSEQGALTEAFF.